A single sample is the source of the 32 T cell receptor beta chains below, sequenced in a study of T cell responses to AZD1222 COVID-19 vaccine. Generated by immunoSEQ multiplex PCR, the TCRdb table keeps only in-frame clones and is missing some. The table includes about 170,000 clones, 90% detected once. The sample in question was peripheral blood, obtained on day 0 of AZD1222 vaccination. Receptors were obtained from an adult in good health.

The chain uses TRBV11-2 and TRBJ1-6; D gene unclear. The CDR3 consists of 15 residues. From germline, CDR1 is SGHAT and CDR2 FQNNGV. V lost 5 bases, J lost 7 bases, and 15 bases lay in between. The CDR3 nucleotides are TGTGCCAGCAGCCCCCGAGTTGGTGGAAATTCACCCCTCCACTTT. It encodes CASSPRVGGNSPLHF.

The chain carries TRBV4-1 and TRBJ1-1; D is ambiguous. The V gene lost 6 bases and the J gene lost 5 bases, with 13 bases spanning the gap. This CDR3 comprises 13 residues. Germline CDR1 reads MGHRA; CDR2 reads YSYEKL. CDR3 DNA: TGCGCCAGCAGGGAAGGAGTGGGGACTGAAGCTTTCTTT. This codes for CASREGVGTEAFF.

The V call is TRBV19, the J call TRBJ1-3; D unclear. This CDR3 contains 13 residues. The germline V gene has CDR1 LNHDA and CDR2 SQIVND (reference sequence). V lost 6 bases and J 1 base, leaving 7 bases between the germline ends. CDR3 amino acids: CASRGVSGNTIYF. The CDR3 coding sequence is TGTGCCAGTAGAGGCGTATCTGGAAACACCATATATTTT.

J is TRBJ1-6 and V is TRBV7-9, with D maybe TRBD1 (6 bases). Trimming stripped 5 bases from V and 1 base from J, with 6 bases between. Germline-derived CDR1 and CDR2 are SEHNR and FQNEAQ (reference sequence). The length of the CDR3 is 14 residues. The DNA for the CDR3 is TGTGCCAGCAGCCAGGGGTCCTATAATTCACCCCTCCACTTT. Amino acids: CASSQGSYNSPLHF.

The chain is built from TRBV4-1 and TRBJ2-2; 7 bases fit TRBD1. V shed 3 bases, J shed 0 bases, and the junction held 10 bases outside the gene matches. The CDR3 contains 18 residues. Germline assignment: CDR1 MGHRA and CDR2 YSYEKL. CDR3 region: CASSHGRLGTANTGELFF. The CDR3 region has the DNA TGCGCCAGCAGCCATGGACGTCTAGGGACAGCGAACACCGGGGAGCTGTTTTTT.

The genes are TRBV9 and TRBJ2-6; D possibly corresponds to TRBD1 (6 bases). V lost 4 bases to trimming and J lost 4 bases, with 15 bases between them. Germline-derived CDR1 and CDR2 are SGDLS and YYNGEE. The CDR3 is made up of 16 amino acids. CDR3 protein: CASSPSTGSGANVLTF. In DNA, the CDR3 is TGTGCCAGCAGCCCATCAACAGGGTCGGGGGCCAACGTCCTGACTTTC.

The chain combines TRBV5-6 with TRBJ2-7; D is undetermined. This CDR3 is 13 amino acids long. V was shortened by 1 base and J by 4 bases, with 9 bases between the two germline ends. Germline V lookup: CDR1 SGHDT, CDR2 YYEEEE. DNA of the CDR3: TGTGCCAGCAGCTTGACCCAGGAATACGAGCAGTACTTC. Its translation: CASSLTQEYEQYF.

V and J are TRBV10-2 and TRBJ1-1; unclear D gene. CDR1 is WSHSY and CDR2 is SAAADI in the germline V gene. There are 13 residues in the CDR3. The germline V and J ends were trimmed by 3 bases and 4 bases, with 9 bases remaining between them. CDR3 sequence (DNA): TGCGCCAGCAGTGAAGGGCAGCTCACTGAAGCTTTCTTT. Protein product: CASSEGQLTEAFF.

This chain's CDR3 is CASSKHGRSSSYNEQFF. The CDR3 DNA follows: TGTGCCAGCAGTAAACACGGCAGGTCTAGCTCCTACAATGAGCAGTTCTTC. The V call is TRBV6-4, the J call TRBJ2-1, with D unresolved. CDR1 MRHNA and CDR2 SNTAGT come from the germline V gene. With 5 bases removed from V and 0 bases from J, the gap between germline ends came to 17 bases. The CDR3 consists of 17 residues.

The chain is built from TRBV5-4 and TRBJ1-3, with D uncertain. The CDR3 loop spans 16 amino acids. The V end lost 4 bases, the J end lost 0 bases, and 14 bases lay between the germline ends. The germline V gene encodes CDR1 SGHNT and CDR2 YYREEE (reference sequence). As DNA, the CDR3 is TGTGCCAGCAGCGCGGACGTCGCCCCCTCTGGAAACACCATATATTTT. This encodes CASSADVAPSGNTIYF.

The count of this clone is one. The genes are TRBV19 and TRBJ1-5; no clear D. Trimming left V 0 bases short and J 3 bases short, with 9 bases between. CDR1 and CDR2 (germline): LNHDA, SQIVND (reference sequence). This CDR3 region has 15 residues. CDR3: CASSIDHHVNQPQHF. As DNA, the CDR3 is TGTGCCAGTAGTATAGATCATCATGTCAATCAGCCCCAGCATTTT. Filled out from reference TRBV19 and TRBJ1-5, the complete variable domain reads DGGITQSPKYLFRKEGQNVTLSCEQNLNHDAMYWYRQDPGQGLRLIYYSQIVNDFQKGDIAEGYSVSREKKESFPLTVTSAQKNPTAFYLCASSIDHHVNQPQHFGDGTRLSIL.

In DNA form, the CDR3 reads TGTGCCAGCAGCCCATGGGGGGGTACGCAGTATTTT. The encoded protein is CASSPWGGTQYF. The rearrangement joins TRBV6-5 to TRBJ2-3, with 7 bases identical to TRBD2. Germline trimming cut 6 bases from V and 8 bases from J; bases unmatched to any gene: 5. CDR1 is MNHEY and CDR2 is SVGAGI in the germline V gene. The CDR3 is 12 residues long.

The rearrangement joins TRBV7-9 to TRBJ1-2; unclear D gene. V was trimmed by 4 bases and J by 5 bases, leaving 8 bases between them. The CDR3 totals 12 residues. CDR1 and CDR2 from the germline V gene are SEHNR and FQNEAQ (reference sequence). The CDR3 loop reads CASSSRAYGYTF. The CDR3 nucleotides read TGTGCCAGCAGCTCGCGGGCTTATGGCTACACCTTC.

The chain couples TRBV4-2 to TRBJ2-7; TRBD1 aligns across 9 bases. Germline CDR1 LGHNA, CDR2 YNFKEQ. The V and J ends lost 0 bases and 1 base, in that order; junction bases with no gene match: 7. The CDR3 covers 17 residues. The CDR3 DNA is TGTGCCAGCAGCCAAGATAGGGGGACAGGGTCATCCTACGAGCAGTACTTC. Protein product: CASSQDRGTGSSYEQYF.

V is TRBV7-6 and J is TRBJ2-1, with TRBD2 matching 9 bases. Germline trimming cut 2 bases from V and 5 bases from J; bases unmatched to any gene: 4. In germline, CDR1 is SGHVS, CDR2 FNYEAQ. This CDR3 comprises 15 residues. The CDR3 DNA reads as TGTGCCAGCAGCTTATACCTAGCGGGGAACAATGAGCAGTTCTTC. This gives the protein CASSLYLAGNNEQFF.

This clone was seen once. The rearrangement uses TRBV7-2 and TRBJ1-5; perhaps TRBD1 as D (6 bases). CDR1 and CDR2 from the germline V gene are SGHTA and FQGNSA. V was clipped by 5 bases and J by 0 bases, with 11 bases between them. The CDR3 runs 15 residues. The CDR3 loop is CASSIQGGSNQPQHF. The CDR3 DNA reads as TGTGCCAGCAGCATACAGGGAGGTAGCAATCAGCCCCAGCATTTT.

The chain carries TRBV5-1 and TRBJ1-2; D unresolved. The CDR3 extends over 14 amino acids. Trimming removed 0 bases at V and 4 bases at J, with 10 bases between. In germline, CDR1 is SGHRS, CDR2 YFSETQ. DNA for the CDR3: TGCGCCAGCAGCTTGGGCCGCGTCGGCTATGGCTACACCTTC. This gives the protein CASSLGRVGYGYTF. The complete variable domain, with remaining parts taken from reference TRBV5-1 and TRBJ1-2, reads KAGVTQTPRYLIKTRGQQVTLSCSPISGHRSVSWYQQTPGQGLQFLFEYFSETQRNKGNFPGRFSGRQFSNSRSEMNVSTLELGDSALYLCASSLGRVGYGYTFGSGTRLTVV.

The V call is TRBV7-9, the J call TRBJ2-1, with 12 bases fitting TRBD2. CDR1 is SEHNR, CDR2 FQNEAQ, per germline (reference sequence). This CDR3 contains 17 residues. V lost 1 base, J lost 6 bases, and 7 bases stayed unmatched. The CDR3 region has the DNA TGTGCCAGCAGCTTAGAGCCTAGCGGGGGGGTAAGCAATGAGCAGTTCTTC. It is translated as CASSLEPSGGVSNEQFF.

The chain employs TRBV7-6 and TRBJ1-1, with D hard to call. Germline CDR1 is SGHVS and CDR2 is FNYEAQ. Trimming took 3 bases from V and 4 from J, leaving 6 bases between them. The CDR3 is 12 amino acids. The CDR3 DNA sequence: TGTGCCAGCAGCTTGGACGGCACTGAAGCTTTCTTT. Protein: CASSLDGTEAFF.

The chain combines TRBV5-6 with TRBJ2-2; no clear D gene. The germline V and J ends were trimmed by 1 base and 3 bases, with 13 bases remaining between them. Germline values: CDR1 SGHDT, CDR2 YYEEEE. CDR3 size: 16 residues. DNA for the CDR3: TGTGCCAGCAGCTTGTCATCGGAAATTTACACCGGGGAGCTGTTTTTT. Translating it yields CASSLSSEIYTGELFF. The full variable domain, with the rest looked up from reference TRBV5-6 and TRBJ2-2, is DAGVTQSPTHLIKTRGQQVTLRCSPKSGHDTVSWYQQALGQGPQFIFQYYEEEERQRGNFPDRFSGHQFPNYSSELNVNALLLGDSALYLCASSLSSEIYTGELFFGEGSRLTVL.

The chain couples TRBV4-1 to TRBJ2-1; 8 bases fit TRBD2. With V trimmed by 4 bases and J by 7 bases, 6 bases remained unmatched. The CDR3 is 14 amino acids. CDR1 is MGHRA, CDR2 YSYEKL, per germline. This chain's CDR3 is CASSPAGDENEQFF. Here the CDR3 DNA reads TGCGCCAGCAGCCCAGCGGGGGACGAGAATGAGCAGTTCTTC.

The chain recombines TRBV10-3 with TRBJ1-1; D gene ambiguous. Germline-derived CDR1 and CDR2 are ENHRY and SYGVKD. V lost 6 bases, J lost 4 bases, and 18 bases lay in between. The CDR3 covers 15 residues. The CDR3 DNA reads TGTGCCATCAGCCCGTCTACCTACATAGGCACTGAAGCTTTCTTT. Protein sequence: CAISPSTYIGTEAFF.

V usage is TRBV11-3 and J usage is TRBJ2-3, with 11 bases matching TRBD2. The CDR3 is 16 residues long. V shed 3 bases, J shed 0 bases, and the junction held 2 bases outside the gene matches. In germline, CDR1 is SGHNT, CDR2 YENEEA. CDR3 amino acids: CASSFGLAGSTDTQYF. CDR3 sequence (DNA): TGTGCCAGCAGCTTCGGACTAGCGGGCAGCACAGATACGCAGTATTTT.

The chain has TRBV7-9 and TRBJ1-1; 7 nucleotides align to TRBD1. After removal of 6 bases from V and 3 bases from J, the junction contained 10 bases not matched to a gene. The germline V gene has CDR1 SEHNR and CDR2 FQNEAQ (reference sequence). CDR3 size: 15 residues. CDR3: CASSSTGSGHTEAFF. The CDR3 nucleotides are TGTGCCAGCAGTTCGACAGGGAGTGGGCACACTGAAGCTTTCTTT.

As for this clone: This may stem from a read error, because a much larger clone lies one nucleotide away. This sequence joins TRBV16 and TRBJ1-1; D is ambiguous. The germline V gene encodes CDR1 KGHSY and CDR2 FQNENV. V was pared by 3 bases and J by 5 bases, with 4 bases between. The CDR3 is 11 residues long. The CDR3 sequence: CASSHATEAFF. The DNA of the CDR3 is TGTGCCAGCAGCCACGCGACTGAAGCTTTCTTT.

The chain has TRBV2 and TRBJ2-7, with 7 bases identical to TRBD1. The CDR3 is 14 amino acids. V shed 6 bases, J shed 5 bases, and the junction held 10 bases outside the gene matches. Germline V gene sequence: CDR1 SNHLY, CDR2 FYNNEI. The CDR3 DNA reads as TGTGCCAGCAGGAGACAGGGAAGGGCAAACGAGCAGTACTTC. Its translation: CASRRQGRANEQYF.

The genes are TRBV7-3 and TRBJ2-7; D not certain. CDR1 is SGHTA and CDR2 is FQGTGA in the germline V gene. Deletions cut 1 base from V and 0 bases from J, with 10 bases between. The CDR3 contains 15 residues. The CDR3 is CASSLNPTLSYEQYF. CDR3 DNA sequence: TGTGCCAGCAGCTTAAACCCTACCCTCTCCTACGAGCAGTACTTC.

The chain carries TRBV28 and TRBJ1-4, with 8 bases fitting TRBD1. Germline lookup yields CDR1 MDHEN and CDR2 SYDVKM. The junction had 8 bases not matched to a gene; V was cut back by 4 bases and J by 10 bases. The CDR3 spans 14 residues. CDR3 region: CASSWETGARKLFF. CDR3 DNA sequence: TGTGCCAGCAGTTGGGAGACAGGGGCCCGAAAACTGTTTTTT.

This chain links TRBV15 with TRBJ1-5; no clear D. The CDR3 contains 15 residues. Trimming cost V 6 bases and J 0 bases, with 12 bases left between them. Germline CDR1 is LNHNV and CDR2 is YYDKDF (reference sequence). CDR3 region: CATRKWENSNQPQHF. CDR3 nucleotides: TGTGCCACCAGAAAGTGGGAGAATAGCAATCAGCCCCAGCATTTT.

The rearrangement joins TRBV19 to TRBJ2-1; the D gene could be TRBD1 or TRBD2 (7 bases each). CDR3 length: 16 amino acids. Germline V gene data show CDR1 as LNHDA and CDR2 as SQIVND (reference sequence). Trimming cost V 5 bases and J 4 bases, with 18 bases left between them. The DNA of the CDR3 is TGTGCCAGTAGTGCGCTGGGGCAGGGGGGGTACAATGAGCAGTTCTTC. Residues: CASSALGQGGYNEQFF.

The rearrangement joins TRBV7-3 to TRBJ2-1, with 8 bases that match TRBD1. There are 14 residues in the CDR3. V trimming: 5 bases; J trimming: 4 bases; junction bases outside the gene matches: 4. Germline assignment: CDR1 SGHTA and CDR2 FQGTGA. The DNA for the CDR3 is TGTGCCAGCAGCCGCGGGACAGGTTACAATGAGCAGTTCTTC. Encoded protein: CASSRGTGYNEQFF.

The CDR3 nucleotides read TGTGCCGGGGAGGGTAACTATGGCTACACCTTC. Protein product: CAGEGNYGYTF. V usage is TRBV28 and J usage is TRBJ1-2; D uncertain. V gave up 11 bases and J gave up 1 base, with 8 bases separating them. There are 11 residues in the CDR3. The germline V gene has CDR1 MDHEN and CDR2 SYDVKM.